Sequencing of this T cell receptor beta chain was carried out in a study of PD-1 blockade in classical Hodgkin lymphoma. Study-wide findings and caveats: Reported findings placed baseline TCR diversity lower in newly diagnosed patients (compared with healthy donors).

With no exception, relapse followed autologous stem cell transplantation in all patients, and brentuximab vedotin exposure varied. A remark on this clone: The antigen remains unidentified.

CDR3 size: 12 residues. CDR1 LNHDA and CDR2 SQIVND come from the germline V gene (reference sequence). V lost 7 bases, J lost 15 bases, and 3 bases stayed unmatched. Sequencing was performed with immunoSEQ multiplex PCR; in TCRdb, only in-frame clones are kept and a portion is missing. The table has about 21,000 clones, roughly two thirds seen once; the top ten hold about a sixth. This specimen was peripheral blood mononuclear cells (PBMCs), taken at baseline. This receptor was identified in a human donor with classical Hodgkin lymphoma. The chain combines TRBV19 with TRBJ2-1, with 16 bases matching TRBD2. The CDR3 bases are TGTGCCAGTAAGGGACTAGCGGGAGGGAGGTTCTTC. This codes for CASKGLAGGRFF.